This T cell receptor beta chain comes out of a study of blood T cell repertoires in COVID-19. On the study more broadly: Samples representing acute and convalescent COVID-19 were sourced from the United States, Italy and Spain.

The CDR3 extends over 15 amino acids. V was clipped by 5 bases and J by 1 base; unmatched bases: 2. Germline V gene data show CDR1 as SGHVS and CDR2 as FNYEAQ. People in the exposed group encountered a COVID-19 case within 2 weeks before entering the study. In the original workflow: Scientists estimated how many nucleated cells there were by amplifying reference gene primers. Libraries were prepared by immunoSEQ multiplex PCR; TCRdb keeps only in-frame clonotypes and omits some of them. The V and J calls and clone size were taken over from that table, and D and trimming were inferred from the DNA. This table holds approximately 380,000 clones, more than 85% found once.

This clonotype originated in a woman between 35 and 50 years old who had been exposed to COVID-19. This sequence joins TRBV7-6 and TRBJ2-6, with 7 bases fitting TRBD1. Sequencing was performed on PBMCs or T cells enriched from blood (not recorded which). The DNA of the CDR3 is TGTGCCAGCAGCCAACAGGGGTCTGGGGCCAACGTCCTGACTTTC. It codes for CASSQQGSGANVLTF.